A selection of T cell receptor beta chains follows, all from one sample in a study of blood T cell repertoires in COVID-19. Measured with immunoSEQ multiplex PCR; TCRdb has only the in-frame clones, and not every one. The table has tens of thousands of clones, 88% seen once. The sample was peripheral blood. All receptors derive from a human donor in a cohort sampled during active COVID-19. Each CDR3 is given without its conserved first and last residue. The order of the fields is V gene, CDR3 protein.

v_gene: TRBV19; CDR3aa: ASSPTDRGSYEQY
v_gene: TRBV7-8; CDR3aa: ASSRRQGGQAF
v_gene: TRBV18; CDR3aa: ASSPRQGTYNEQF
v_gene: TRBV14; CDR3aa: ASSPPRTSGFYEQY
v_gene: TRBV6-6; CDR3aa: ASSYSGQGAHEQY
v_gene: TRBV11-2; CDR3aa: ASSPPRTSVYNEQF
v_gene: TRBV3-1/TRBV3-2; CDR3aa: ASSQRQSSGNTIY
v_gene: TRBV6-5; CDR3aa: ASRPDRSYNEQF
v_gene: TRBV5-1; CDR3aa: ASSLTFRDGYT
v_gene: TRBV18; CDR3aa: ASSRTSGSTDTQY
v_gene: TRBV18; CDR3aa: ASSPPPGTEAF
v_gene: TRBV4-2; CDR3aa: ASSQRTSGSQETQY
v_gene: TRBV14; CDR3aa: ASSRGQGGFSGANVLT
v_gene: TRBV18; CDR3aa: ASSAGTGFYEQY
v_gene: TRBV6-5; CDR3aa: ASSYDRVNYGYT
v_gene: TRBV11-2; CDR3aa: ASSLIPRTAAYSGNTIY
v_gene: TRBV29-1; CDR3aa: SVALLGDEQF
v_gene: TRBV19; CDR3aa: ASSPRQGAITGSPLH
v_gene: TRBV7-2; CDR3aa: ASSLGAGETQY
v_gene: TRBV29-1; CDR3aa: SVGAGSYEQY
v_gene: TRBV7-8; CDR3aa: ASSVDQPGLAPEQY
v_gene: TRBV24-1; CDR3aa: ATSDARVNEQF
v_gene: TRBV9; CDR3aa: ASSVAGGINEQF
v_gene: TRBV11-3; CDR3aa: ASSLGLAGTQY